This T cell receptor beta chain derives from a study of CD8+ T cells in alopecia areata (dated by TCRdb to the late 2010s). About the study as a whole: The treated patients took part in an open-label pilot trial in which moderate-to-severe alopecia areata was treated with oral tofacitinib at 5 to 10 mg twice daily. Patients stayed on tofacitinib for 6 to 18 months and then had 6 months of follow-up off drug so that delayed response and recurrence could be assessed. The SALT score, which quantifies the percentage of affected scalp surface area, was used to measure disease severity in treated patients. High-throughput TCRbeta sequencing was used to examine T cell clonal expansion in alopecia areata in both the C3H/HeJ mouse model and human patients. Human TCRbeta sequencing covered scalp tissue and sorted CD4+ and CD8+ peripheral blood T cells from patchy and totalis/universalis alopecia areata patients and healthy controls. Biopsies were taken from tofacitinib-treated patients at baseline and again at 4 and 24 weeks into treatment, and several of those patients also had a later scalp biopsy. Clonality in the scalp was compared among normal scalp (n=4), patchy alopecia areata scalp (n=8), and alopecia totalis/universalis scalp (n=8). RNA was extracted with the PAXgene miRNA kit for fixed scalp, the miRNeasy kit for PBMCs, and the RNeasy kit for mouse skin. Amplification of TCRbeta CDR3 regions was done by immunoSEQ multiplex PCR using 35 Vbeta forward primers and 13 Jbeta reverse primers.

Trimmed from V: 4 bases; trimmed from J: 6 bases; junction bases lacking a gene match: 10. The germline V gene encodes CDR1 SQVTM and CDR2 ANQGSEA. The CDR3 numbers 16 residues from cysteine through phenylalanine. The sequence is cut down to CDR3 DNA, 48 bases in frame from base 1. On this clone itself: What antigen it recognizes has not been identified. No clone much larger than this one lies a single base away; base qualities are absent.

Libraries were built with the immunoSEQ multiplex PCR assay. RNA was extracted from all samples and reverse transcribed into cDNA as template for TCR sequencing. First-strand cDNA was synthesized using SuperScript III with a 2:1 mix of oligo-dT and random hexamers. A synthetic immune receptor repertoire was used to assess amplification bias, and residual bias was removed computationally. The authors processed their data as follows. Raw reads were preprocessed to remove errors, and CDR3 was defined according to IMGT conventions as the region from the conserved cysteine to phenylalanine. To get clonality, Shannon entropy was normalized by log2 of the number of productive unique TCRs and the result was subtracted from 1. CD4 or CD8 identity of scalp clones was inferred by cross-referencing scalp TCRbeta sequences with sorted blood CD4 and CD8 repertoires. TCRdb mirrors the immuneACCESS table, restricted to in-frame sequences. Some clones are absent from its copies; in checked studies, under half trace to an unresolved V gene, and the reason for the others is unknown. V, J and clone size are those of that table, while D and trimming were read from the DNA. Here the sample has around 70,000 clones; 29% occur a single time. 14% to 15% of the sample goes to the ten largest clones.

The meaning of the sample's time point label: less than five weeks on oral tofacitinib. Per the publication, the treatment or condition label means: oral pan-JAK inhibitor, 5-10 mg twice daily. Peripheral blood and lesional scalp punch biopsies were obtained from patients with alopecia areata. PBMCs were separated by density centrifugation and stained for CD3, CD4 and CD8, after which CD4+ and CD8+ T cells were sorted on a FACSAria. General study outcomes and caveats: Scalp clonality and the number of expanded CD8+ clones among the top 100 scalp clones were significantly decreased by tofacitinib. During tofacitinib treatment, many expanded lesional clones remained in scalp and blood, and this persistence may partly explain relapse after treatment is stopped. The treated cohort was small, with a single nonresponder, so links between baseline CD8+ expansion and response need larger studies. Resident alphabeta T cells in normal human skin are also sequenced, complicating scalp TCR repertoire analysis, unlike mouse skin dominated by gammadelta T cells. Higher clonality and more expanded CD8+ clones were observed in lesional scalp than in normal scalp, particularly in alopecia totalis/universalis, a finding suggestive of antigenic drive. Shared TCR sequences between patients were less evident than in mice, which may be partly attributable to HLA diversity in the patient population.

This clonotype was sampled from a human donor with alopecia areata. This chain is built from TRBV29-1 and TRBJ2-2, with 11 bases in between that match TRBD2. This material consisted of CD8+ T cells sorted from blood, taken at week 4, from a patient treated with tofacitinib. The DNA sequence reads TGCAGCGTTGGGGGTAGCGGGAGGGCCGAACCCGGGGAGCTGTTTTTT. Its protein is CSVGGSGRAEPGELFF.